This T cell receptor beta chain was sequenced in a study of OX40 agonist ivuxolimab in advanced cancers. Study at large: Patients achieving partial responses numbered three: one hepatocellular carcinoma case and two cutaneous melanoma cases.

Sequenced by immunoSEQ multiplex PCR; TCRdb stores in-frame clones only, minus some. Altogether tens of thousands of clones are present, roughly three quarters being singletons, with the ten largest covering around 2.5%. J was trimmed by 2 bases and V by 8 bases; bases with no gene match: 9. In germline, CDR1 is MNHEY, CDR2 SVGAGI. The CDR3 runs to 15 residues. The genes are TRBV6-5 and TRBJ2-1; the match to TRBD2 covers 7 bases. Sequencing used CD4+ or CD8+ T cells sorted from blood, obtained in a trial of the OX40 agonist ivuxolimab. The source is an adult with an advanced solid tumor such as melanoma, head and neck, liver or kidney cancer. The CDR3 region is CASGSGGGAYNEQFF. The CDR3 bases are TGTGCCAGCGGATCGGGAGGCGGGGCCTACAATGAGCAGTTCTTC.